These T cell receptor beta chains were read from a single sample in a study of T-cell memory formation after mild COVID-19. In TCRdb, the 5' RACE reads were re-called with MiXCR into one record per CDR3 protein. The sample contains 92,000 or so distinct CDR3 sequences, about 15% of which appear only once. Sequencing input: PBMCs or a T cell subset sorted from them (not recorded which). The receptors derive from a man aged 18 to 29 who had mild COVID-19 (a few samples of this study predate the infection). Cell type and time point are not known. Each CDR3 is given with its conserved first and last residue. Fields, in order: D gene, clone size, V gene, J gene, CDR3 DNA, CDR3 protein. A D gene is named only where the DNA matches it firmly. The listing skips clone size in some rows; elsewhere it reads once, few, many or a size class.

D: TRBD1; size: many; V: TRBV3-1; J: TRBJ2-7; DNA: TGTGCCAGCAGCCCGGGACAGTTATACGAGCAGTACTTC; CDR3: CASSPGQLYEQYF
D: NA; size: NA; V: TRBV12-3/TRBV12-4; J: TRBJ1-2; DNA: TGTGCCAGCAGTTTCAATCCTAACTATGGCTACACCTTC; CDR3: CASSFNPNYGYTF
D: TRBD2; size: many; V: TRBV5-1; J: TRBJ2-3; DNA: TGCGCCAGCAGCTTGGGGACTAGCGGAACAGATACGCAGTATTTT; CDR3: CASSLGTSGTDTQYF
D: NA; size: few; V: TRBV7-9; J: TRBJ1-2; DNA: TGTGCCAGCAGCCCCAGGGTACTCAATGGCTACACCTTC; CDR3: CASSPRVLNGYTF
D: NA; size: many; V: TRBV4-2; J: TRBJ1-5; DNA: TGTGCCAGCAGCCAAGATCTAGGGTGGAATCAGCCCCAGCATTTT; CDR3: CASSQDLGWNQPQHF
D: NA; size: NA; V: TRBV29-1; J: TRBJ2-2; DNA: TGCAGCGTTGAGGACAGCAACACCGGGGAGCTGTTTTTT; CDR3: CSVEDSNTGELFF
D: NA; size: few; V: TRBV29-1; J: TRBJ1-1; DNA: TGCAGCGTTGTCCAGTCCATGCTGGCTTTCTTT; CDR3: CSVVQSMLAFF
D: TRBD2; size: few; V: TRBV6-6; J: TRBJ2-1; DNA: TGTGCCAGCAGTTACTCCCTAGAGCGGGGGGATCGGAAGCAGTTCTTC; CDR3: CASSYSLERGDRKQFF
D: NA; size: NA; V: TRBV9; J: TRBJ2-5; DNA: TGTGCCAGCAGCCATCTTGGAGGAAATAGTGGTGCGGAGACCCAGTACTTC; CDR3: CASSHLGGNSGAETQYF
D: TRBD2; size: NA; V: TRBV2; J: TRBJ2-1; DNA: TGTGCCAGCAGTGAAGGGCTAGCGGGTTACAATGAGCAGTTCTTC; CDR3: CASSEGLAGYNEQFF
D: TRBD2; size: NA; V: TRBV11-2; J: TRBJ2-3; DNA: TGTGCCAGCAGCTTGTTTTACCTAGCGGGGGACACTAGCACAGATACGCAGTATTTT; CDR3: CASSLFYLAGDTSTDTQYF
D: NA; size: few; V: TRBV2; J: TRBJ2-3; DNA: TGTGCCAGCAGGGACCCTGGCGGTGGCGGGCTCACAGATACGCAGTATTTT; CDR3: CASRDPGGGGLTDTQYF